This T cell receptor beta chain was captured in a study of T cell responses to AZD1222 COVID-19 vaccine. Whole-study findings and limits: Clonal diversity may have been underestimated in mostly white British donors. Reportedly, nearly half the spike-specific TCRs target unmutated variant regions. At 160-218 and 743-854, vaccine-associated CD4 TCRs were dominant, and they spanned spike.

As for this clone: Its cognate antigen is unknown.

Method: immunoSEQ multiplex PCR; TCRdb's copy keeps in-frame clones and lacks some. The sample lists about 170,000 clones, around 85% occurring once. The TCR sequence derives from an adult who received the AZD1222 COVID-19 vaccine. Material: peripheral blood, obtained 28 days after the second AZD1222 dose.

The CDR3 is CASTSRDRQQQYF. The CDR3 coding sequence is TGTGCCAGCACCAGCCGGGACCGACAACAGCAGTACTTC. J is TRBJ2-7 and V is TRBV2, with D tentatively TRBD1 or TRBD2 (5 bases each). V lost 7 bases to trimming and J lost 8 bases, with 18 bases between them. Germline CDR1 and CDR2: SNHLY and FYNNEI. The CDR3 consists of 13 residues. Drawing the rest from reference TRBV2 and TRBJ2-7, the complete variable domain is EPEVTQTPSHQVTQMGQEVILRCVPISNHLYFYWYRQILGQKVEFLVSFYNNEISEKSEIFDDQFSVERPDGSNFTLKIRSTKLEDSAMYFCASTSRDRQQQYFGPGTRLTVT.